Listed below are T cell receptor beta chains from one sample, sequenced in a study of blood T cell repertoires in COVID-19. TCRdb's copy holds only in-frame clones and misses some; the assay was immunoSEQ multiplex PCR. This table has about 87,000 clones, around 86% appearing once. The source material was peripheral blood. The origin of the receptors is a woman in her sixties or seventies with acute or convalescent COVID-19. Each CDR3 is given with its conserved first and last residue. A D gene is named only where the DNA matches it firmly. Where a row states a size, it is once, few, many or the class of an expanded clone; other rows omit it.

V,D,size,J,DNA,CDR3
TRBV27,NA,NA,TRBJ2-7,TGTGCCAGCAGTTTACACCGGGATAGCTACGAGCAGTACTTC,CASSLHRDSYEQYF
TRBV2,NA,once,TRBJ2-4,TGTGCCAGCAGTGCGGACTACCAATTAAACATTCAGTACTTC,CASSADYQLNIQYF
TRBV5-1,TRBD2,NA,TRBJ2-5,TGCGCCAGCAGCCCCCGGGTAGCGGGGGGATGGGAGACCCAGTACTTC,CASSPRVAGGWETQYF
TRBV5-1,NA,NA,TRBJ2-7,TGCGCCAGCAGCTGGTCAGGGCTCACCTACGAGCAGTACTTC,CASSWSGLTYEQYF
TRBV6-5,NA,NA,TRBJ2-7,TGTGCCAGCAGGAAATCAGGATCGGTTGGGGAGCAGTACTTC,CASRKSGSVGEQYF
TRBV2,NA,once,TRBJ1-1,TGTGCCAGCCTTGGGGAGGTGTCCACTGAAGCTTTCTTT,CASLGEVSTEAFF
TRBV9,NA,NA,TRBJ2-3,TGTGCCAGCAGCGGCCAGGGTGGGGTTATGACAGATACGCAGTATTTT,CASSGQGGVMTDTQYF
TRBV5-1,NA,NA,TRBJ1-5,TGCGCCAGCAGCTTAGAAGGGGTGAATCAGCCCCAGCATTTT,CASSLEGVNQPQHF
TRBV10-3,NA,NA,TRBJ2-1,TGTGCCATCAGTCCCTGGGGCTTCACAGGGGAGCAGTTCTTC,CAISPWGFTGEQFF
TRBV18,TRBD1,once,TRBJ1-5,TGTGCCAGCTCACCAACCACAGGGGGCAATCAGCCCCAGCATTTT,CASSPTTGGNQPQHF
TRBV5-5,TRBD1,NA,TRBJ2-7,TGTGCCAGCAGCCCCGGGACAGAGGCCTTCTACGAGCAGTACTTC,CASSPGTEAFYEQYF
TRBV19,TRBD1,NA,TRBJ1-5,TGTGCCAGTAGTATAGCGAACAGGGGAGGCAATCAGCCCCAGCATTTT,CASSIANRGGNQPQHF
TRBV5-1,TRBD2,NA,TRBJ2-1,TGCGCCAGCAGCTTCATAGGGACTAGCTACAATGAGCAGTTCTTC,CASSFIGTSYNEQFF
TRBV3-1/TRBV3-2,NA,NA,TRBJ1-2,TGTGCCAGCAGCCTTCGACAGGCCGGCCCGGGGGGGGGCTACACCTTC,CASSLRQAGPGGGYTF
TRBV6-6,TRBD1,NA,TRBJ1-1,TGTGCCAGCAGTTACCGGACAGGGTCTGAAGCTTTCTTT,CASSYRTGSEAFF
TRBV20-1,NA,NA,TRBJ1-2,TGCAGTGCTAGTGGAGGGTATGGCTACACCTTC,CSASGGYGYTF
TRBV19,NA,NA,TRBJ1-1,TGTGCCAGTAGTAGCGACAGTAACACTGAAGCTTTCTTT,CASSSDSNTEAFF
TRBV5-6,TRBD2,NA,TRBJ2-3,TGTGCCAGCAGCAAACTAGCGGTGAGCACAGATACGCAGTATTTT,CASSKLAVSTDTQYF
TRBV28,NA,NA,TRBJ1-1,TGTGCCAGCAGTTTCCCCGGACAGACAAACACTGAAGCTTTCTTT,CASSFPGQTNTEAFF
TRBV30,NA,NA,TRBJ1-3,TGTGCCTGCATAAAGAGCTCTGGAAACACCATATATTTT,CACIKSSGNTIYF
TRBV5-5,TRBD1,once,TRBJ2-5,TGTGCCAGCAGCTCAGGACAGGGCCCAGAGACCCAGTACTTC,CASSSGQGPETQYF
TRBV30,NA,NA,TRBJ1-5,TGTGCCTGGAACAGGGATGGCAATCAGCCCCAGCATTTT,CAWNRDGNQPQHF
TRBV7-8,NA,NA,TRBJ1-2,TGTGCCAGCAGGCGACAGGAGGATGGCTACACCTTC,CASRRQEDGYTF
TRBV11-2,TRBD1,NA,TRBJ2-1,TGTGCCAGCAGTTTGTGGACAGGGGGGAATGAGCAGTTCTTC,CASSLWTGGNEQFF
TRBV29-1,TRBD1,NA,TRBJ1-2,TGCAGCGTTGAAGGGATACTGACAGGGTTTCGAATCGATGGCTACACCTTC,CSVEGILTGFRIDGYTF
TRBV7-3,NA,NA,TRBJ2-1,TGTGCCAGCAGCTCAGCGGGCCCCTACAATGAGCAGTTCTTC,CASSSAGPYNEQFF
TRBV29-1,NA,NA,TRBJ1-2,TGCAGCGTTGAAGGCAGGGGAAGTTATGGCTACACCTTC,CSVEGRGSYGYTF
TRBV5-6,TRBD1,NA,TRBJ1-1,TGTGCCAGCAGCAGAGACAGGGGGCAGACTGAAGCTTTCTTT,CASSRDRGQTEAFF
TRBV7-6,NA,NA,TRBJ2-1,TGTGCCAGCAGCTTAGAAGTTCCGTCGTTTGAGGGTCCGGGTGAGCAGTTCTTC,CASSLEVPSFEGPGEQFF
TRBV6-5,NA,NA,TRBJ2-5,TGTGCCAGCACCTCGACAGTACAAGAGACCCAGTACTTC,CASTSTVQETQYF
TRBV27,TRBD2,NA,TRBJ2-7,TGTGCCAGCAGTTTAGAGCCCGACGGGGGGACCTACGAGCAGTACTTC,CASSLEPDGGTYEQYF
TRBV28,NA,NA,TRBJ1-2,TGTGCCAGCAGTCCCTCCTATGGCTACACCTTC,CASSPSYGYTF
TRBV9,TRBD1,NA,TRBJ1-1,TGTGCCAGCAGCGTTGGGGACAGGGGGCGTCCTGAAGCTTTCTTT,CASSVGDRGRPEAFF
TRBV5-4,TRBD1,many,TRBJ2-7,TGTGCCAGCAGCCCCCCGGGACAGGGGTTCCGCGAGCAGTACTTC,CASSPPGQGFREQYF
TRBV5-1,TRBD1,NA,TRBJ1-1,TGCGCCAGCGGACAGGGGCCGAACACTGAAGCTTTCTTT,CASGQGPNTEAFF
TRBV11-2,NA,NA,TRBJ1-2,TGTGCCAGCAGCCCAAGACAGTTATCCGCTTCAGGCTACACCTTC,CASSPRQLSASGYTF
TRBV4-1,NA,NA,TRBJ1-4,TGCGCCAGCAGCCACTCCACTACGGGTCAGATGAATGAAAAACTGTTTTTT,CASSHSTTGQMNEKLFF
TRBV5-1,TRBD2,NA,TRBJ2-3,TGCGCCAGCAGCTTGTCCGGCGGGGGGGACACAGATACGCAGTATTTT,CASSLSGGGDTDTQYF
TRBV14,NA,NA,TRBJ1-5,TGTGCCAGCAGCCAGGGGGGAACCGGTCAGCCCCAGCATTTT,CASSQGGTGQPQHF
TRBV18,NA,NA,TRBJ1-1,TGTGCCAGCTCACCAAAGAACACGGGCACTGAAGCTTTCTTT,CASSPKNTGTEAFF
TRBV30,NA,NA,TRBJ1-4,TGTGCCTGGAGCAAAATACAGGGTGCTAATGAAAAACTGTTTTTT,CAWSKIQGANEKLFF
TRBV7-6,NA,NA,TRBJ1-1,TGTGCCAGCAGCCTGTATCCTAAGACAGAGACTGAAGCTTTCTTT,CASSLYPKTETEAFF
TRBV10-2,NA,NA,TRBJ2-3,TGCGCCAGCAGTGATACAACAGATACGCAGTATTTT,CASSDTTDTQYF
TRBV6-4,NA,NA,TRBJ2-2,TGTGCCAGCAGTGCCAGGGAAAACACCGGGGAGCTGTTTTTT,CASSARENTGELFF
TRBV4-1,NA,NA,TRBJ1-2,TGCGCCAGCAGCCAAGAATTCCCTGGAGGCTATGGCTACACCTTC,CASSQEFPGGYGYTF
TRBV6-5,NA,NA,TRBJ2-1,TGTGCCAGCAGTTTCGGCGGAGGGGTATACAATGAGCAGTTCTTC,CASSFGGGVYNEQFF
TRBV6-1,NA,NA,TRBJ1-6,TGTGCCAGCAGTGAAGCAGGGGGTAATTCACCCCTCCACTTT,CASSEAGGNSPLHF
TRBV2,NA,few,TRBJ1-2,TGTGCCAGCATCTTGTTCAGGGAATATGGCTACACCTTC,CASILFREYGYTF
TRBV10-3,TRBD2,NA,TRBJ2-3,TGTGCTTCAGGGACTGGCGGGGGTCGCACAGATACGCAGTATTTT,CASGTGGGRTDTQYF
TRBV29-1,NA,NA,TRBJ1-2,TGCAGCGTCCGAGGACAGTACTATGGCTACACCTTC,CSVRGQYYGYTF
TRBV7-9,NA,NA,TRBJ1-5,TGTGCCAGCAGCCTCAGTGGCAATCAGCCCCAGCATTTT,CASSLSGNQPQHF
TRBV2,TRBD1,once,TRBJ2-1,TGTGCCAGCAGCGCCGAAGCGGGACAGGGGAAGTTCTTC,CASSAEAGQGKFF
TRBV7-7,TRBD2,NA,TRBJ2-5,TGTGCTAGCAGCCCCGGTAGCGGGGGGGCACAAGAGACCCAGTACTTC,CASSPGSGGAQETQYF
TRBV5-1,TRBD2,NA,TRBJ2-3,TGCGCCAGCAGCCCTGGACTAGCGGGGGGTGCAGATACGCAGTATTTT,CASSPGLAGGADTQYF
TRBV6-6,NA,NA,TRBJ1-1,TGTGCCAGCAGCACGGAGGGGACTGAAGCTTTCTTT,CASSTEGTEAFF